This T cell receptor (beta chain) is from a study of blood T cell repertoires in COVID-19. Study as a whole: Italy, Spain and the United States were the sources of the convalescent and acute COVID-19 samples. PBMCs, B-cell-depleted T cells, or T cells provided the cDNA or gDNA that made up the material.

CDR3 size: 15 residues. V shed 0 bases and J shed 3 bases, with 9 bases lying between them. Germline V gene data show CDR1 as LNHDA and CDR2 as SQIVND (reference sequence). Generated by immunoSEQ multiplex PCR, the TCRdb table keeps only in-frame clones and is missing some. In the table there are 180,000 or so clones, roughly 90% of which are singletons. The receptor comes from a man aged 35-49 years with acute or convalescent COVID-19. The source material was peripheral blood. This rearrangement joins TRBV19 to TRBJ1-5; D perhaps matches TRBD1 (5 bases). As DNA, the CDR3 is TGTGCCAGTAGTATAGAGGCAGGGATCAATCAGCCCCAGCATTTT. Amino acid sequence: CASSIEAGINQPQHF.